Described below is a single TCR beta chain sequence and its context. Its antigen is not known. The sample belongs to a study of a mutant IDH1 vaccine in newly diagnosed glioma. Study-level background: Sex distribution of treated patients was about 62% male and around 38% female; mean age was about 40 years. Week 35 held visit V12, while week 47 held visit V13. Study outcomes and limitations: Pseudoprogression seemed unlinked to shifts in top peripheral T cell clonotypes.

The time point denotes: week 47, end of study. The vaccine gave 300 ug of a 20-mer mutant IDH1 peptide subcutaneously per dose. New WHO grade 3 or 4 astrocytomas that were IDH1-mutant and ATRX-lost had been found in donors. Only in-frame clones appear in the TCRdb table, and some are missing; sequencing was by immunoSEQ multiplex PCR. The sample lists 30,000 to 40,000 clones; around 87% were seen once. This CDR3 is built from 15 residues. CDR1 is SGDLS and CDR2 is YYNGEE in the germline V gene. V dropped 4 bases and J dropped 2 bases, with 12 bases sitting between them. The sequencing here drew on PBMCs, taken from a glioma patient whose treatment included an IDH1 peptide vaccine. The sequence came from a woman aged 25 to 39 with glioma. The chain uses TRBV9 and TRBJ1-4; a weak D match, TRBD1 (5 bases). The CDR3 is CASSSVGGTNEKLFF. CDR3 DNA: TGTGCCAGCAGCTCAGTCGGGGGTACTAATGAAAAACTGTTTTTT.